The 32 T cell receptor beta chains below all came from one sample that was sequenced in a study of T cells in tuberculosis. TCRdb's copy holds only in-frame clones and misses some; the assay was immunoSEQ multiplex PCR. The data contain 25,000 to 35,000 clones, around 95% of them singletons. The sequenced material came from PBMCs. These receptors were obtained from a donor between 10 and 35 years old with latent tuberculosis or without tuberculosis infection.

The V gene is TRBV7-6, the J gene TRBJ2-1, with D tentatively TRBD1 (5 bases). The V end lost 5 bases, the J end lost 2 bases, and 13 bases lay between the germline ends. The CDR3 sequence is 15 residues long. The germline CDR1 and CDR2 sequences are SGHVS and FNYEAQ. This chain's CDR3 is CASSQGQGTYNEQFF. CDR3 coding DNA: TGTGCCAGCAGCCAGGGTCAGGGAACCTACAATGAGCAGTTCTTC.

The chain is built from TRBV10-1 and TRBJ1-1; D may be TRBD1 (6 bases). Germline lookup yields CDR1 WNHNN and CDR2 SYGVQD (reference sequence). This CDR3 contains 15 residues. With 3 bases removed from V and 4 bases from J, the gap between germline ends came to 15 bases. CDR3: CASSDSGVASTEAFF. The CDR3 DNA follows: TGCGCCAGCAGTGATTCAGGGGTTGCGAGCACTGAAGCTTTCTTT.

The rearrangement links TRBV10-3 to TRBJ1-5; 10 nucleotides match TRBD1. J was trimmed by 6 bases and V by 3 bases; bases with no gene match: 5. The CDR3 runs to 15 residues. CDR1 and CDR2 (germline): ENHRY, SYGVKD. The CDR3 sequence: CAISDNWDRGQPQHF. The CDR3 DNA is TGTGCCATCAGTGACAACTGGGACAGGGGTCAGCCCCAGCATTTT.

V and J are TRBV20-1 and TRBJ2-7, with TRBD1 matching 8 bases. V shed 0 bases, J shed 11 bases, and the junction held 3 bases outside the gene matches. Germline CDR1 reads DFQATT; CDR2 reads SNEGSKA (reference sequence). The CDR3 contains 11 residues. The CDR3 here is CSARDSGQEYF. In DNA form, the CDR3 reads TGCAGTGCTAGAGATTCGGGACAGGAGTACTTC.

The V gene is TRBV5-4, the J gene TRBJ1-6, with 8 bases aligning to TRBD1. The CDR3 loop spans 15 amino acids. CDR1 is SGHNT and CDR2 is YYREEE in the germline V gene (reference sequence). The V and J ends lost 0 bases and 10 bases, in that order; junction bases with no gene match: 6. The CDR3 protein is CASSLDQGANSPLHF. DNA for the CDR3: TGTGCCAGCAGCTTGGACCAGGGGGCTAACTCACCCCTCCACTTT.

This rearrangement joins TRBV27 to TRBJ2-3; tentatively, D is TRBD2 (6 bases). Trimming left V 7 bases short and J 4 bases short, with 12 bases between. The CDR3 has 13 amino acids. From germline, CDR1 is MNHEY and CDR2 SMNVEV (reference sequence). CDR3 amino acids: CASKLSGADTQYF. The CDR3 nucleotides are TGTGCCAGCAAGCTTTCGGGGGCAGATACGCAGTATTTT.

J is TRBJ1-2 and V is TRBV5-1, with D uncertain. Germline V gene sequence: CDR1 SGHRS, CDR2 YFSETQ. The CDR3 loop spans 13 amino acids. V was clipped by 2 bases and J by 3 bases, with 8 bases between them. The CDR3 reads CASSFGEDYGYTF. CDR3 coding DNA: TGCGCCAGCAGCTTTGGGGAGGACTATGGCTACACCTTC.

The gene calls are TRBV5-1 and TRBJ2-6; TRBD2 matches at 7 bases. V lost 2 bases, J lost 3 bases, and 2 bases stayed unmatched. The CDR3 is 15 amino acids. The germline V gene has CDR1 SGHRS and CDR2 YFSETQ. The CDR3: CASSLGDYGANVLTF. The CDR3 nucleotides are TGCGCCAGCAGCTTAGGGGACTATGGGGCCAACGTCCTGACTTTC.

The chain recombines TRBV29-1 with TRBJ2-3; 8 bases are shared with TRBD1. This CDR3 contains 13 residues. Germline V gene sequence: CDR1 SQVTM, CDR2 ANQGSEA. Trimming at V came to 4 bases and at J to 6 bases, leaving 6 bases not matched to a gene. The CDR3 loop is CSVGRGRKDTQYF. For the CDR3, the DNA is TGCAGCGTTGGCAGGGGGCGCAAGGATACGCAGTATTTT.

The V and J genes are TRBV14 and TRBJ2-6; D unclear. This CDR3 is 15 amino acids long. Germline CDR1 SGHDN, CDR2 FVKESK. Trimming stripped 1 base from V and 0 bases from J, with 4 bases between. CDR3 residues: CASSQALSGANVLTF. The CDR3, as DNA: TGTGCCAGCAGCCAAGCCCTCTCTGGGGCCAACGTCCTGACTTTC.

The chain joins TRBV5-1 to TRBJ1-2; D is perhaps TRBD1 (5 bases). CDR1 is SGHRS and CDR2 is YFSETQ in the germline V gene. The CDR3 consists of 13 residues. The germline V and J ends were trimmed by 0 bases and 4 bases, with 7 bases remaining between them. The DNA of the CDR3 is TGCGCCAGCAGCTTGGACGACAGCTATGGCTACACCTTC. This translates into CASSLDDSYGYTF.

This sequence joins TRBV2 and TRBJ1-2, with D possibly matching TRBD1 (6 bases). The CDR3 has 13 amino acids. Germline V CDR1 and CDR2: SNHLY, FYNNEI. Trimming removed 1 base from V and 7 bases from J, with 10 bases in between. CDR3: CASSEGGGGGYTF. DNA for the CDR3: TGTGCCAGCAGTGAAGGGGGAGGGGGTGGCTACACCTTC.

The CDR3 DNA reads as TGTGCCAGCTCACGGAGCAGAGAGAATGAAAAACTGTTTTTT. Its protein is CASSRSRENEKLFF. The chain joins TRBV18 to TRBJ1-4, with no clear D. V was clipped by 4 bases and J by 5 bases, with 11 bases between them. The CDR3 loop spans 14 amino acids. From germline, CDR1 is KGHSH and CDR2 LQKENI.

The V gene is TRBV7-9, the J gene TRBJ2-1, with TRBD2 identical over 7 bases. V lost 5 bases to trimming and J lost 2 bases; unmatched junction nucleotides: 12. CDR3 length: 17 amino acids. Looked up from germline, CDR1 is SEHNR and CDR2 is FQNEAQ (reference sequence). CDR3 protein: CASSGTPGLLTYNEQFF. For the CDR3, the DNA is TGTGCCAGCAGCGGTACTCCGGGACTACTAACCTACAATGAGCAGTTCTTC.

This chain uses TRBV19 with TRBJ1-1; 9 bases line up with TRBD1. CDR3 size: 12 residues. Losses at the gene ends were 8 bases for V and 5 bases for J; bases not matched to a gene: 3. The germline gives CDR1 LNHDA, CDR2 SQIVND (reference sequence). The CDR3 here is CASDRGWTEAFF. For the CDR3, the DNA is TGTGCCAGTGACAGGGGGTGGACTGAAGCTTTCTTT.

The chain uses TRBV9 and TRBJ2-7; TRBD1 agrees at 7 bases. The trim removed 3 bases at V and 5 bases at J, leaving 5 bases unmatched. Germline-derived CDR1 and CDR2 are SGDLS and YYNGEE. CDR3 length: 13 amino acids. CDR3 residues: CASSERQGNEQYF. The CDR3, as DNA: TGTGCCAGCAGCGAAAGACAGGGTAACGAGCAGTACTTC.

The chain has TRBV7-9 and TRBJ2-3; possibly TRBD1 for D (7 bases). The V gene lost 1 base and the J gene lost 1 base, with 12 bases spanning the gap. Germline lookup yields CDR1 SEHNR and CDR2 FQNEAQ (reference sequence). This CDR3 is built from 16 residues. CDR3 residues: CASSLGGGTGTDTQYF. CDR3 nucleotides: TGTGCCAGCAGCTTAGGTGGGGGGACAGGCACAGATACGCAGTATTTT. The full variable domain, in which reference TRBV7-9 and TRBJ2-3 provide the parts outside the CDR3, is DTGVSQNPRHKITKRGQNVTFRCDPISEHNRLYWYRQTLGQGPEFLTYFQNEAQLEKSRLLSDRFSAERPKGSFSTLEIQRTEQGDSAMYLCASSLGGGTGTDTQYFGPGTRLTVL.

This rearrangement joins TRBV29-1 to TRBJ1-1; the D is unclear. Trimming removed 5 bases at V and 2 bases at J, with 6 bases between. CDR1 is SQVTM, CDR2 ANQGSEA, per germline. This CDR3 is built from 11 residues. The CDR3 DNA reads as TGCAGCGTTTCTTATAACACTGAAGCTTTCTTT. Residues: CSVSYNTEAFF.

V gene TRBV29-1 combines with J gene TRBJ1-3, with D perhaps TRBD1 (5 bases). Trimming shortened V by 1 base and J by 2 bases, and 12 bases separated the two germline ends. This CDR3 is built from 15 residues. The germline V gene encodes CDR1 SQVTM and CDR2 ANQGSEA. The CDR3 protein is CSVEVFGGTGNTIYF. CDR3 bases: TGCAGCGTTGAAGTTTTCGGGGGTACTGGAAACACCATATATTTT.

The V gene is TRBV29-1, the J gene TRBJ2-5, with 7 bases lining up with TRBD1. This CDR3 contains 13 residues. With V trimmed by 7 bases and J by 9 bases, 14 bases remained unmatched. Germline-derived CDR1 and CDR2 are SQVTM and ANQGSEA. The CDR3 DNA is TGCAGCGGGGGACAGCACCCTGAGAGACCCCAGTACTTC. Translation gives CSGGQHPERPQYF.

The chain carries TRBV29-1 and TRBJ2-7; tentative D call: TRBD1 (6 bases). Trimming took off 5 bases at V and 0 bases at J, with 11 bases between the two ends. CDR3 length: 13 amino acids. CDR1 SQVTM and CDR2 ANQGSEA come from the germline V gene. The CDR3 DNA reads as TGCAGCGTTTTCAGGGGATCCTCCTACGAGCAGTACTTC. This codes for CSVFRGSSYEQYF.

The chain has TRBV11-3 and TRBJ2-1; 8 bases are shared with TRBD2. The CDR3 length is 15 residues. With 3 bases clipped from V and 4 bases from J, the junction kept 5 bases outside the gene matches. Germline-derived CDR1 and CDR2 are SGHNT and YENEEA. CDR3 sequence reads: CASSFSSGPYNEQFF. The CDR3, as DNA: TGTGCCAGCAGCTTCTCTAGCGGGCCATACAATGAGCAGTTCTTC.

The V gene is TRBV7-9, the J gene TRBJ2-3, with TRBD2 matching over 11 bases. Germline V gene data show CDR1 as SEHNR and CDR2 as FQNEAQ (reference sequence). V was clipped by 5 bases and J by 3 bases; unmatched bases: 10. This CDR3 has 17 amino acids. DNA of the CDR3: TGTGCCAGCAGCGTAAGACTAGCGGGATTACCTACAGATACGCAGTATTTT. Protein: CASSVRLAGLPTDTQYF.

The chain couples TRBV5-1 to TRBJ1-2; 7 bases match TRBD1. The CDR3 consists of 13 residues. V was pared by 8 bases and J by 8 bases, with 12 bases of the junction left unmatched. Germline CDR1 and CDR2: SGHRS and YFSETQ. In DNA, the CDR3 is TGCGCCAGGCCTACCGGGACAGAGTACGGCTACACCTTC. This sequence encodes CARPTGTEYGYTF.

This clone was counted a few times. The CDR3 region is CASSGGRASGGLNTGELFF. For the CDR3, the DNA is TGTGCCAGCAGCGGAGGTCGTGCTAGCGGGGGCCTTAACACCGGGGAGCTGTTTTTT. The chain carries TRBV5-4 and TRBJ2-2, with 10 bases aligning to TRBD2. The ends lost 4 bases at V and 2 bases at J; junction bases unmatched: 14. The CDR3 runs 19 residues. Germline V gives CDR1 SGHNT, CDR2 YYREEE (reference sequence).

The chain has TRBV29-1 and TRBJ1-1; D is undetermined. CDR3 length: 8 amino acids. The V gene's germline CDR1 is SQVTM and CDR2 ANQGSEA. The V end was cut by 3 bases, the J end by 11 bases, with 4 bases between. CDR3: CSVDEAFF. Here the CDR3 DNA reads TGCAGCGTTGATGAGGCTTTCTTT.

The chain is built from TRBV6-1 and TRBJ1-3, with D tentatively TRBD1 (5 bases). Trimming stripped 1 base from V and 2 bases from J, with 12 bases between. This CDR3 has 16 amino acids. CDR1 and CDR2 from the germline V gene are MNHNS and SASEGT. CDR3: CASSEVTETAGNTIYF. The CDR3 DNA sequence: TGTGCCAGCAGTGAAGTCACAGAGACAGCTGGAAACACCATATATTTT.

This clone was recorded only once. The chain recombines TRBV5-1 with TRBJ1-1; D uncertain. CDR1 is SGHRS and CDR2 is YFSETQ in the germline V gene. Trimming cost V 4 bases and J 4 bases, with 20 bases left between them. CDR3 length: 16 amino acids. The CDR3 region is CASSRGGSGRITEAFF. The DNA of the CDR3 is TGCGCCAGCAGCCGAGGAGGGTCCGGGCGCATCACTGAAGCTTTCTTT.

CDR3 in amino acids: CASGDRGGEAFF. CDR3 coding DNA: TGTGCCAGCGGAGACAGGGGGGGCGAAGCTTTCTTT. The chain employs TRBV14 and TRBJ1-1; TRBD1 aligns across 9 bases. Germline assignment: CDR1 SGHDN and CDR2 FVKESK. J lost 8 bases, V lost 8 bases, and 6 bases had no gene match. The CDR3 length is 12 residues.

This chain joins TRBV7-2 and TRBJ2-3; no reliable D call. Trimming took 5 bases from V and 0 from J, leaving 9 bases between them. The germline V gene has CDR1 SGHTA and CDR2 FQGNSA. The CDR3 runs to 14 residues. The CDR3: CASSVGASTDTQYF. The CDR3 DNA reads TGTGCCAGCAGCGTGGGCGCTAGCACAGATACGCAGTATTTT.

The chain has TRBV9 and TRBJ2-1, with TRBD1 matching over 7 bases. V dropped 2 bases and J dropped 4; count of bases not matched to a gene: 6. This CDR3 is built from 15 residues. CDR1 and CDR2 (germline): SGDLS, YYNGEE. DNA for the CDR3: TGTGCCAGCAGCGTCCTGCGACAGGGATACAATGAGCAGTTCTTC. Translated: CASSVLRQGYNEQFF.

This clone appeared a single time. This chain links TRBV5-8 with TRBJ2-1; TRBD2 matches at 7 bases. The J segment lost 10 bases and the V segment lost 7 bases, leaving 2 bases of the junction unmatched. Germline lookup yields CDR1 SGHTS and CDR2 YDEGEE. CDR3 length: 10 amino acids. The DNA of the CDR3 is TGTGCCAGCGGGGGGGGAGAGCAGTTCTTC. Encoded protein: CASGGGEQFF.